This T cell receptor beta chain was recorded in a study of T cell repertoires in cytomegalovirus infection. This clonotype was found a few times. As yet, its antigen is unknown. Study results and limitations: The ex vivo response was dominated by HLA-C-restricted CMV-specific TCR beta clonotypes.

TCRdb re-analysed the reads in MiXCR, keeping a single row per CDR3 protein. The table records about 830,000 distinct CDR3 sequences, roughly 33% of them present only once. The sample consisted of cultured CD8+ T cells from PBMCs, taken from culture after CMV antigen stimulation. This TCR came from a human donor in good health (CMV status not recorded). Some clones in this sample may be carry-over from other donors' samples.

CDR3 DNA sequence: TGTGCCAGCAGACTTTCAGGGGAAGGGGGCTACACCTTC. Amino acid sequence: CASRLSGEGGYTF. The chain couples TRBV14 to TRBJ1-2; tentative D call: TRBD1 (6 bases). This CDR3 contains 13 residues. In germline, CDR1 is SGHDN, CDR2 FVKESK. V gave up 6 bases and J gave up 8 bases, with 16 bases separating them. Full variable domain (outside the CDR3, taken from reference TRBV14 and TRBJ1-2): EAGVTQFPSHSVIEKGQTVTLRCDPISGHDNLYWYRRVMGKEIKFLLHFVKESKQDESGMPNNRFLAERTGGTYSTLKVQPAELEDSGVYFCASRLSGEGGYTFGSGTRLTVV.